The clone carrying this TCR beta chain was detected only a few times. This specimen belongs to a study of beta chain features in type 1 diabetes. Study background: Patients and healthy donors were similar in age, gender and cell yields.

V was pared by 3 bases and J by 4 bases, with 4 bases of the junction left unmatched. This CDR3 is built from 15 residues. Germline assignment: CDR1 SGDLS and CDR2 YYNGEE. The entirety of the isolated RNA underwent reverse transcription, so expressed TCRB transcripts were sequenced. An average of approximately 3.6 million reads was obtained for naive, central memory and regulatory T cell samples. The assay was immunoSEQ multiplex PCR, and TCRdb's table has in-frame clones only and misses some. The data contain around 250,000 clones, roughly an eighth of them singletons. Sequencing used naive CD4+ T cells from blood. The receptor's source is a woman between 35 and 50 years old in good health. This rearrangement joins TRBV9 to TRBJ2-5, with TRBD2 identical over 12 bases. The DNA for the CDR3 is TGTGCCAGCAGCGCCAGACTAGCGGGGGTAGAGACCCAGTACTTC. It translates to CASSARLAGVETQYF.